The clone carrying this T cell receptor (beta chain) has ten or more counts. The antigen is not known. V was clipped by 1 base and J by 4 bases, with 11 bases between them. This CDR3 has 15 residues. Germline V CDR1 and CDR2: SEHNR, FQNEAQ (reference sequence). These data are taken from a study of T cells in Graves' hyperthyroidism and ophthalmopathy. Study results and limitations: Ophthalmopathy could be told apart from stable hyperthyroidism with a 13 V-J model. Blood also held most thyroid clonotypes expanded beyond 0.001.

Uncontrolled infection, other autoimmune disease, pregnancy or lactation led to exclusion. Clinicians diagnosed patients from clinical symptoms, serum thyroxine and TRAb, thyroid ultrasound and orbital computed tomography. Amplified regions were TCR beta CDR3 sequences from RNA transcripts. With the HTBI primer set, the TCR CDR3 went through a first round of RT-PCR. TCRdb processed the multiplex PCR reads anew with MiXCR; each CDR3 protein has one entry. The sample has 550,000 to 600,000 distinct CDR3 sequences, about 45% seen once. The chain couples TRBV7-9 to TRBJ1-5; D gene unclear. The TCR comes from an adult woman with Graves' disease, either hyperthyroidism or ophthalmopathy (not recorded which). The sample was peripheral blood or thyroid tissue (not recorded which). CDR3 coding DNA: TGTGCCAGCAGCTTAGGTTGGCAGAAAAATCAGCCCCAGCATTTT. It translates to CASSLGWQKNQPQHF.